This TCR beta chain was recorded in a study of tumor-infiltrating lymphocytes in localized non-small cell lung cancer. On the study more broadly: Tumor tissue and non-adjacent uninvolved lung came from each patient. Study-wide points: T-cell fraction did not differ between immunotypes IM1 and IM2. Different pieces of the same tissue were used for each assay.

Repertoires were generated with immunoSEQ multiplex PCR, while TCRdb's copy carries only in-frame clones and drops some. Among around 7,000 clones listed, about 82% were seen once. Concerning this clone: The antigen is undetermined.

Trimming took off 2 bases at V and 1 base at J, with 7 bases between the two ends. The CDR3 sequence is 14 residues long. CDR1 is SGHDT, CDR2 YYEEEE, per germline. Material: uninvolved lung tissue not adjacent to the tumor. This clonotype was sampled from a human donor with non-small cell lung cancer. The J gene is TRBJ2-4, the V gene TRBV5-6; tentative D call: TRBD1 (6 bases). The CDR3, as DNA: TGTGCCAGCAGCTTTACAGGGGCCAAAAACATTCAGTACTTC. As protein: CASSFTGAKNIQYF. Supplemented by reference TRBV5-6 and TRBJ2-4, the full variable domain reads DAGVTQSPTHLIKTRGQQVTLRCSPKSGHDTVSWYQQALGQGPQFIFQYYEEEERQRGNFPDRFSGHQFPNYSSELNVNALLLGDSALYLCASSFTGAKNIQYFGAGTRLSVL.